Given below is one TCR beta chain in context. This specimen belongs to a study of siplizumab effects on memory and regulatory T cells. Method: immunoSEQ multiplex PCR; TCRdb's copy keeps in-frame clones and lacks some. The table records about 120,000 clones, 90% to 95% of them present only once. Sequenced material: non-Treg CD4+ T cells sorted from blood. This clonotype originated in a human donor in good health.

The CDR3 sequence is CASSLGAGAQGYGYTF. CDR3 bases: TGTGCCAGCAGCTTGGGTGCCGGCGCGCAAGGCTATGGCTACACCTTC. The rearrangement uses TRBV5-6 and TRBJ1-2; D gene uncertain. This CDR3 is 16 amino acids long. The V end lost 0 bases, the J end lost 4 bases, and 16 bases lay between the germline ends. The germline CDR1 and CDR2 sequences are SGHDT and YYEEEE.